The clone carrying this TCR beta chain showed up many times. Antigen specificity is unknown. Based on a CD8+CD4-CCR7+CD45RA+ profile, naive CD8 T cells were sorted. The sample originates from a study of molecular identifiers for immune sequencing clone quantification. Study-wide results and caveats: Clones with over 20 RNA copies captured over 99% of effector molecules but under 1% of naive ones.

Bulk TCR libraries used previously described methods and listed TCR primers. TCRdb re-analysed the PCR reads in MiXCR, keeping a single row per CDR3 protein. The sample has about 32,000 distinct CDR3 sequences; approximately 20% are singletons. The germline V and J ends were trimmed by 8 bases and 2 bases, with 14 bases remaining between them. The CDR3 loop spans 14 amino acids. Germline loops: CDR1 MDHEN, CDR2 SYDVKM. The sequenced material came from naive CD8+ T cells from blood, with Jurkat cell RNA spiked in. Indicated subset: FACS-sorted CD8+CD4-CCR7+CD45RA+ naive T cells. The sequence came from a human donor in good health. Some libraries in this study had Jurkat cell RNA spiked in. This chain joins TRBV28 and TRBJ2-3, with D perhaps given as TRBD1 or TRBD2 (5 bases each). CDR3 sequence (DNA): TGTGCCAGCGGAACTCCGGGACCCACAGATACGCAGTATTTT. It codes for CASGTPGPTDTQYF.